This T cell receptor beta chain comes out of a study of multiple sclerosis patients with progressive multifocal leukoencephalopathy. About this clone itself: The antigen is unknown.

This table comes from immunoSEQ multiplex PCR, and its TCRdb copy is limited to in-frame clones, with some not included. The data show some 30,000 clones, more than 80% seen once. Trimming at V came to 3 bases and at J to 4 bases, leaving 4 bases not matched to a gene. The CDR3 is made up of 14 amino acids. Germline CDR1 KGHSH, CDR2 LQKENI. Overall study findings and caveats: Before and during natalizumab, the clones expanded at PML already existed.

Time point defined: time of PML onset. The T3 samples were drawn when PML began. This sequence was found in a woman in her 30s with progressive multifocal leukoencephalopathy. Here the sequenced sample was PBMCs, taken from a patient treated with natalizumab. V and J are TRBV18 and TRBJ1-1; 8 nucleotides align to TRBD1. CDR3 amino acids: CASSPTGAVTEAFF. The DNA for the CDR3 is TGTGCCAGCTCACCGACAGGGGCAGTCACTGAAGCTTTCTTT.